This T cell receptor (beta chain) was retrieved from a study of T cell repertoires in cytomegalovirus infection. Study overall: Newly reported HLA-C-restricted and thoroughly characterized HLA-B-restricted CMV epitopes were employed. Study-level findings and limits: It was HLA-C-restricted CMV-specific TCR beta clonotypes that dominated the response ex vivo.

From the reads, TCRdb called clonotypes with MiXCR, one entry per CDR3 protein. The table shows about 89,000 distinct CDR3 sequences, with approximately 30% occurring only once. As for this clonotype: Its antigen remains unknown.

V was trimmed by 2 bases and J by 4 bases, leaving 11 bases between them. The CDR3 has 14 residues. J is TRBJ1-1 and V is TRBV12-3 or TRBV12-4; D is perhaps TRBD1 (6 bases). The specimen comprised CD8+ T cells from cultured PBMCs, sampled from culture after CMV antigen stimulation. The clonotype comes from a human donor in good health (CMV status not recorded). Some clones in this sample may be carry-over from other donors' samples. DNA of the CDR3: TGTGCCAGCAGTTTAATGGGAGGGGGCACTGAAGCTTTCTTT. It is translated as CASSLMGGGTEAFF.